Listed below are T cell receptor beta chains from one sample, sequenced in a study of brain metastases from non-small cell lung cancer. This table comes from immunoSEQ multiplex PCR, and its TCRdb copy is limited to in-frame clones, with some not included. Here the sample spans 1,500 or so clones, 80% to 85% being singletons. Material for sequencing was primary lung tumor tissue. The receptors originated from a donor at least 40 years old with non-small cell lung cancer. CDR3s include the opening cysteine and the closing phenylalanine or tryptophan. D genes are given only for firm matches. Clone size is not always given. Where it is, it says once, few, many or a class for expanded clones.

clone_size,v_call,j_call,d_call,cdr3_nt,cdr3_aa
large,TRBV6-2/TRBV6-3,TRBJ2-2,TRBD1,TGTGCCAGCAGCCGACAGGGTCAGACCGGGGAGCTGTTTTTT,CASSRQGQTGELFF
.,TRBV27,TRBJ2-2,.,TGTGCCAGCAGTCTAGAGTCCCGACCCATAGCTTCTAATGAGCTGTTTTTT,CASSLESRPIASNELFF
.,TRBV29-1,TRBJ2-6,.,TGCAGCGTCGCTCGATCCGGGGCCAACGTCCTGACTTTC,CSVARSGANVLTF
few,TRBV4-3,TRBJ2-2,.,TGCGCCAGCAGCCAAGACCCCCCTGGGCTAGGGCCTTGGATCGGGGAGCTGTTTTTT,CASSQDPPGLGPWIGELFF
once,TRBV5-6,TRBJ1-6,.,TGTGCCAGCAGCGCACGGTCCGGGCCCCTCCACTTT,CASSARSGPLHF
.,TRBV28,TRBJ2-7,TRBD2,TGTGCCAGCAGTTTAGGTCTAGGCACTAGCGGGCGGTCCTACGAGCAGTACTTC,CASSLGLGTSGRSYEQYF
.,TRBV6-6,TRBJ1-2,TRBD1,TGTGCCAGCTCGGGACAGTTGGTGGGGTATGACTACACCTTC,CASSGQLVGYDYTF
.,TRBV7-9,TRBJ1-1,.,TGTGCCAGCAGCTTCGGCAGGGGGAACACTGAAGCTTTCTTT,CASSFGRGNTEAFF
.,TRBV3-1/TRBV3-2,TRBJ2-2,.,TGTGCCAGCAGCCTTTCCCGTGTGGGTACCGGGGAGCTGTTTTTT,CASSLSRVGTGELFF
.,TRBV7-3,TRBJ1-1,TRBD1,TGTGCCAGCAGCACCCAGGGGGGTACTGAAGCTTTCTTT,CASSTQGGTEAFF
.,TRBV7-3,TRBJ2-3,.,TGTGCCAGCAGTCGGCGGAGGGGCACAGATACGCAGTATTTT,CASSRRRGTDTQYF
.,TRBV14,TRBJ2-1,TRBD1,TGTGCCAGCAGCCCCTACGCCAGGGGGCTCGATGAGCAGTTCTTC,CASSPYARGLDEQFF
.,TRBV5-1,TRBJ1-1,.,TGCGCCAGCAGCTTCGGGGGGCAAGTGAACACTGAAGCTTTCTTT,CASSFGGQVNTEAFF